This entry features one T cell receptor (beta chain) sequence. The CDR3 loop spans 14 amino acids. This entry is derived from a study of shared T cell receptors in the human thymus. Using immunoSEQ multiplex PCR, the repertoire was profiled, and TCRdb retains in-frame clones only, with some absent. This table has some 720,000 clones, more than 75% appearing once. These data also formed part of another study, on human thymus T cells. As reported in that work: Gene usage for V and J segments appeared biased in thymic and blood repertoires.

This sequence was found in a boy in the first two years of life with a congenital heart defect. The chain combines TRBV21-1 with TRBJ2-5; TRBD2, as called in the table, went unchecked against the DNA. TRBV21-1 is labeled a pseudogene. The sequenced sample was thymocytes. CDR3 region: CASSRRTGKETQYF. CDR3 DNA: TGTGCCAGCAGCCGACGGACGGGGAAAGAGACCCAGTACTTC.